Given below is one TCR beta chain in context. The data belong to a study of T cell changes during pregnancy in multiple sclerosis. The junction had 3 bases not matched to a gene; V was cut back by 5 bases and J by 6 bases. CDR1 and CDR2 from the germline V gene are SGHTA and FQGNSA. This CDR3 has 12 residues. The method was immunoSEQ multiplex PCR; TCRdb's version includes in-frame clones alone and lacks a portion of them. The table includes tens of thousands of clones, around nine tenths detected once. This chain joins TRBV7-2 and TRBJ1-2; TRBD1 aligns across 7 bases. The input for sequencing was peripheral blood, taken in the second trimester of pregnancy. The receptor was isolated from a female donor with multiple sclerosis, enrolled in a pregnancy study. The CDR3 is CASSPTGDGYTF. The CDR3 DNA reads TGTGCCAGCAGCCCCACAGGGGATGGCTACACCTTC. Supplemented by reference TRBV7-2 and TRBJ1-2, the full variable domain reads GAGVSQSPSNKVTEKGKDVELRCDPISGHTALYWYRQSLGQGLEFLIYFQGNSAPDKSGLPSDRFSAERTGGSVSTLTIQRTQQEDSAVYLCASSPTGDGYTFGSGTRLTVV.